These T cell receptor beta chains were read from a single sample in a study of early T cells in non-severe SARS-CoV-2 infection. TCRdb re-called the 5' RACE reads through MiXCR, storing one row per CDR3 protein. The repertoire holds tens of thousands of distinct CDR3 sequences, about 12% seen once, with just over 6.5% in the top ten. Sequencing was done on a sample of whole blood. The receptors stem from an adult who was a healthcare worker with PCR-confirmed SARS-CoV-2 infection or an uninfected control (not recorded which). CDR3s include the opening cysteine and the closing phenylalanine or tryptophan. A D gene is named only where the DNA matches it firmly. The listing skips clone size in some rows; elsewhere it reads once, few, many or a size class.

abundance,d_gene,j_gene,v_gene,CDR3nt,CDR3aa
few,NA,TRBJ1-2,TRBV4-1,TGCGCCAGCAGCCAAGACGAGTCATACGGCTACACCTTC,CASSQDESYGYTF
few,TRBD1,TRBJ2-7,TRBV11-1,TGTGCCAGCAGCTCCTTTCTTGTGGACAGGGAGTCCAGCTACGAGCAGTACTTC,CASSSFLVDRESSYEQYF
NA,NA,TRBJ1-4,TRBV7-2,TGTGCCAGCAGCTTAGGAGGGGGACGGAATGAAAAACTGTTTTTT,CASSLGGGRNEKLFF
many,NA,TRBJ1-5,TRBV12-3/TRBV12-4,TGTGCCAGCAGCCGGGAGGGTTCGCCCCAGCATTTT,CASSREGSPQHF
few,NA,TRBJ1-1,TRBV6-6,TGTGCCAGCAGTCAACAGGGGAACACTGAAGCTTTCTTT,CASSQQGNTEAFF
NA,NA,TRBJ2-3,TRBV5-1,TGCGCCAGCTACCGGGCCCCCAGGGAAACAGATACGCAGTATTTT,CASYRAPRETDTQYF
NA,NA,TRBJ2-2,TRBV7-8,TGTGCCAGCAGCTTTCCCACCGGGGAGCTGTTTTTT,CASSFPTGELFF
NA,TRBD2,TRBJ2-7,TRBV5-6,TGTGCCGGCACCGGGGGCGGGAGGTTCTCCTACGAGCAGTACTTC,CAGTGGGRFSYEQYF
few,NA,TRBJ1-1,TRBV2,TGTGCCAGCAGCCGGGACTGGAACACTGAAGCTTTCTTT,CASSRDWNTEAFF
NA,NA,TRBJ2-1,TRBV4-1,TGCGCCAGCAGCCACTCACTGTGGGGGCGGGGGTCCAATGAGCAGTTCTTC,CASSHSLWGRGSNEQFF
NA,NA,TRBJ2-7,TRBV29-1,TGCAGCGTTGGAGCCCCGGAGGGATACGAGCAGTACTTC,CSVGAPEGYEQYF
NA,NA,TRBJ2-4,TRBV2,TGTGCCAGCAGTTTCCAAAACATTCAGTACTTC,CASSFQNIQYF
few,NA,TRBJ2-7,TRBV20-1,TGCAGTGCTGCGACTAGGGTCGAGGACGAGCAGTACTTC,CSAATRVEDEQYF
few,NA,TRBJ2-3,TRBV7-2,TGTGCCAGCAGCTTACAAGTGGTGAGCACAGATACGCAGTATTTT,CASSLQVVSTDTQYF
many,NA,TRBJ2-3,TRBV12-3/TRBV12-4,TGTGCCAGCAGTTTTCTCGTCAACACAGATACGCAGTATTTT,CASSFLVNTDTQYF
many,TRBD2,TRBJ2-3,TRBV7-2,TGTGCCAGCAGCTTGACTAGCGGGAGAAATACGCAGTATTTT,CASSLTSGRNTQYF
many,NA,TRBJ2-3,TRBV5-1,TGCGCCAGCAGCTTAACAGGCGGAGATACGCAGTATTTT,CASSLTGGDTQYF